This T cell receptor (beta chain) was profiled in a study of OX40 agonist ivuxolimab in advanced cancers. Study findings and constraints: CD4+ T cells averaged fewer expanded clones than CD8+ T cells.

Profiled with immunoSEQ multiplex PCR; TCRdb holds only in-frame clones, not every one. The data show some 100,000 clones, 85% to 90% seen once. Points on this clone: The antigen is not known.

Germline V lookup: CDR1 SGHRS, CDR2 YFSETQ. Trimming at V came to 4 bases and at J to 3 bases, leaving 5 bases not matched to a gene. This CDR3 comprises 15 residues. Sequenced here: CD4+ or CD8+ T cells sorted from blood, sampled in a trial of the OX40 agonist ivuxolimab. The clonotype was recovered from an adult with an advanced solid tumor such as melanoma, head and neck, liver or kidney cancer. The chain employs TRBV5-1 and TRBJ2-5; 11 bases agree with TRBD2. CDR3 nucleotides: TGCGCCAGCAGCATGGGGACTAGCGGCAAAGAGACCCAGTACTTC. It codes for CASSMGTSGKETQYF.